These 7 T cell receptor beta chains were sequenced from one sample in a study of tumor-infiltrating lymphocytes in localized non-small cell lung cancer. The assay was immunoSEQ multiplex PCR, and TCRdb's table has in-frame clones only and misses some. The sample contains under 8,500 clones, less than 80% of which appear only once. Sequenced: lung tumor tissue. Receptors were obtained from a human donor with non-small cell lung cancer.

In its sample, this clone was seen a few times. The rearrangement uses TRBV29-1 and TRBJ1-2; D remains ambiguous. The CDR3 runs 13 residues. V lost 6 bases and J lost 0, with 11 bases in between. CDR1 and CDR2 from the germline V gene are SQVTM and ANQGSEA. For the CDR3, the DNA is TGCAGCGTAGGGCAGGAGTCTAACTATGGCTACACCTTC. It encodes CSVGQESNYGYTF.

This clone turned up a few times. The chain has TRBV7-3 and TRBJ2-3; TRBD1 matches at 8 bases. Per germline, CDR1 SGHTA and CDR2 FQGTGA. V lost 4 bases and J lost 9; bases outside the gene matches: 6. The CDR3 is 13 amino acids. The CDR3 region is CASSSTGGRTQYF. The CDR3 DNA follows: TGTGCCAGCAGCTCCACAGGGGGGAGAACGCAGTATTTT. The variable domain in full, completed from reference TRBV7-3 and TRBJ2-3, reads GAGVSQTPSNKVTEKGKYVELRCDPISGHTALYWYRQSLGQGPEFLIYFQGTGAADDSGLPNDRFFAVRPEGSVSTLKIQRTERGDSAVYLCASSSTGGRTQYFGPGTRLTVL.

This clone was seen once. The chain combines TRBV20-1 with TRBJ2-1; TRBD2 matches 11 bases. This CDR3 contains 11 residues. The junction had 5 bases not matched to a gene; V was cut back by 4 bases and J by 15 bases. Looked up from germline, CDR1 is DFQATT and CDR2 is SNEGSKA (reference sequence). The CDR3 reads CSATSGRSRFF. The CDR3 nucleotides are TGCAGTGCTACTAGCGGGAGGTCTAGGTTCTTC.

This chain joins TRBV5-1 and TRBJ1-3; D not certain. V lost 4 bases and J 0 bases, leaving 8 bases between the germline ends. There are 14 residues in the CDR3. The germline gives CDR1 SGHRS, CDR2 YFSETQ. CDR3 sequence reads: CASSEGGSGNTIYF. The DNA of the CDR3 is TGCGCCAGCAGCGAGGGAGGCTCTGGAAACACCATATATTTT. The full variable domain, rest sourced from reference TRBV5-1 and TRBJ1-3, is KAGVTQTPRYLIKTRGQQVTLSCSPISGHRSVSWYQQTPGQGLQFLFEYFSETQRNKGNFPGRFSGRQFSNSRSEMNVSTLELGDSALYLCASSEGGSGNTIYFGEGSWLTVV.

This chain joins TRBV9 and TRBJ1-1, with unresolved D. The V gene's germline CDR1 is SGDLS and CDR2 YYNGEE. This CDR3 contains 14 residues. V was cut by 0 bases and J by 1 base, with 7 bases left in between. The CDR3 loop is CASSVESGNTEAFF. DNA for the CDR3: TGTGCCAGCAGCGTAGAAAGCGGGAACACTGAAGCTTTCTTT.

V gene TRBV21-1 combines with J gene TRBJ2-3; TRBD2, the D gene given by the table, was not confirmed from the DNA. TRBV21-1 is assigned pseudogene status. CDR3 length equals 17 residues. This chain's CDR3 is CASSKAKLAGHTDTQYF. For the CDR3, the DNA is TGTGCCAGCAGCAAAGCCAAACTAGCGGGACACACAGATACGCAGTATTTT.

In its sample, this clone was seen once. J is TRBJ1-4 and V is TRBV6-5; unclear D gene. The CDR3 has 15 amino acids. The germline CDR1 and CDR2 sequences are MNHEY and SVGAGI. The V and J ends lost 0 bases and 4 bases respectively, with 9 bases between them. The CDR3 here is CASSYSEGSNEKLFF. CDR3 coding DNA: TGTGCCAGCAGTTACTCGGAGGGTAGTAATGAAAAACTGTTTTTT.